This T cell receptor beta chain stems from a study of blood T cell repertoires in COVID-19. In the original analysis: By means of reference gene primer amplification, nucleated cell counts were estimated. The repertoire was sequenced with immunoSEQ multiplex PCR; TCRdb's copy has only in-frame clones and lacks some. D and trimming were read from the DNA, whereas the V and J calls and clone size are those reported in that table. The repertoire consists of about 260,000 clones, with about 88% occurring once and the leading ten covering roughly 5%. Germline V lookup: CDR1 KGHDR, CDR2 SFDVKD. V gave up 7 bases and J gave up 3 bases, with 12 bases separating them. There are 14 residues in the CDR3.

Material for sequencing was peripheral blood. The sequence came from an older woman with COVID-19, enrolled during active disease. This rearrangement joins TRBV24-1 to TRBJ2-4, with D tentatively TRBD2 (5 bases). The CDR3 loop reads CATSPPGDKNIQYF. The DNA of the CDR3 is TGTGCCACCAGCCCCCCCGGGGACAAAAACATTCAGTACTTC.